Each of the 9 T cell receptor beta chains below was sequenced from the same sample in a study of cytomegalovirus exposure and HLA in healthy donors. The PCR made use of 60 Vbeta and 13 Jbeta primers. Sequencing used immunoSEQ multiplex PCR; TCRdb keeps in-frame clones, though not all of them. The profile shows tens of thousands of clones, roughly 79% of them singletons. The sequenced sample consisted of PBMCs. The receptors come from a male donor in good health and CMV-seronegative.

The J gene is TRBJ2-2, the V gene TRBV27; TRBD2 aligns across 11 bases. The V segment lost 9 bases and the J segment 5 bases; nucleotides outside the gene matches: 8. The CDR3 has 15 amino acids. Germline CDR1 reads MNHEY; CDR2 reads SMNVEV (reference sequence). This CDR3 reads CARPELAGDTGELFF. DNA of the CDR3: TGTGCCAGACCGGAACTAGCGGGAGATACCGGGGAGCTGTTTTTT.

This clone was recorded once. This chain connects TRBV6-5 to TRBJ1-2; a possible D gene is TRBD1 (6 bases). Germline V gene lookup returns CDR1 MNHEY and CDR2 SVGAGI. V was cut by 6 bases and J by 1 base, with 15 bases left in between. The CDR3 extends over 15 amino acids. The CDR3 DNA sequence: TGTGCCAGCAGGCCGACAGGAACCCATAACTATGGCTACACCTTC. Translating it yields CASRPTGTHNYGYTF.

The chain employs TRBV2 and TRBJ1-4; weak D call: TRBD1 (6 bases). The CDR3 is 12 amino acids. The ends were cut back, 9 bases at V and 14 bases at J, with 19 bases in the middle. Per germline, CDR1 SNHLY and CDR2 FYNNEI. For the CDR3, the DNA is TGTGCCAGTGAGGGGGACCGCCTTTTGCTGTTTTTT. Translated: CASEGDRLLLFF.

This clone was seen only a few times. The V and J genes are TRBV2 and TRBJ2-3, with D perhaps matching TRBD1 (6 bases). Trimming stripped 6 bases from V and 6 bases from J, with 16 bases between. From germline, CDR1 is SNHLY and CDR2 FYNNEI. The CDR3 consists of 14 residues. The CDR3 nucleotides are TGTGCCAGCAGACTACAGGGTGGGCAGGATACGCAGTATTTT. Translating it yields CASRLQGGQDTQYF.

J is TRBJ1-1 and V is TRBV7-3, with D perhaps TRBD1 (6 bases). In germline, CDR1 is SGHTA, CDR2 FQGTGA. V was shortened by 5 bases and J by 4 bases, with 11 bases between the two germline ends. This CDR3 region has 13 residues. The CDR3 DNA is TGTGCCAGCAGCAGAACACAGGGCACTGAAGCTTTCTTT. This translates into CASSRTQGTEAFF.

The rearrangement uses TRBV4-3 and TRBJ1-3, with no clear D. Trimming removed 0 bases at V and 8 bases at J, with 17 bases between. CDR1 is LGHNA, CDR2 YSLEER, per germline. This CDR3 is 16 amino acids long. The CDR3 sequence: CASSQDLEATLDTIYF. CDR3 sequence (DNA): TGCGCCAGCAGCCAAGATTTAGAGGCGACGTTGGACACCATATATTTT.

Only one count was recorded for this clone. The chain employs TRBV29-1 and TRBJ2-1; 7 nucleotides align to TRBD1. This CDR3 is 12 amino acids long. Germline-derived CDR1 and CDR2 are SQVTM and ANQGSEA. J was trimmed by 7 bases and V by 4 bases; bases with no gene match: 4. CDR3 loop: CSVVTGKNEQFF. CDR3 DNA sequence: TGCAGCGTTGTGACAGGGAAAAATGAGCAGTTCTTC.

This clone came up a few times. This chain joins TRBV5-6 and TRBJ2-4; the D gene is possibly TRBD1 (5 bases). Trimming left V 5 bases short and J 0 bases short, with 12 bases between. The germline V gene encodes CDR1 SGHDT and CDR2 YYEEEE. This CDR3 has 15 amino acids. Written as DNA, the CDR3 is TGTGCCAGCAGTAGGCAAGGGGCAGCCAAAAACATTCAGTACTTC. Translation gives CASSRQGAAKNIQYF.

The gene calls are TRBV28 and TRBJ2-7; 8 bases match TRBD1. V shed 6 bases, J shed 3 bases, and the junction held 4 bases outside the gene matches. The germline V gene encodes CDR1 MDHEN and CDR2 SYDVKM. This CDR3 has 13 residues. The chain's CDR3 is CASSGRGRYEQYF. CDR3 DNA sequence: TGTGCCAGCAGCGGCAGGGGGCGCTACGAGCAGTACTTC.